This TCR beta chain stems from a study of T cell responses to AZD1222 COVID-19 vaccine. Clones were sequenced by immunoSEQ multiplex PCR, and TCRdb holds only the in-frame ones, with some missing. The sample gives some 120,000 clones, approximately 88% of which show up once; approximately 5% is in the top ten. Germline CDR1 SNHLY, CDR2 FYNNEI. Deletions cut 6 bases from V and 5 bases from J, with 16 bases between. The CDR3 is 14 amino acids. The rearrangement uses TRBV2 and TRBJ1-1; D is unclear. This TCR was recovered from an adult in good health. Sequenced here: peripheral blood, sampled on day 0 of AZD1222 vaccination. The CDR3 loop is CASRREGGGTEAFF. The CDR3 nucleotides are TGTGCCAGCAGACGCGAGGGAGGAGGAACTGAAGCTTTCTTT. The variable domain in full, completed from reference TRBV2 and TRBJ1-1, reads EPEVTQTPSHQVTQMGQEVILRCVPISNHLYFYWYRQILGQKVEFLVSFYNNEISEKSEIFDDQFSVERPDGSNFTLKIRSTKLEDSAMYFCASRREGGGTEAFFGQGTRLTVV.